This T cell receptor (beta chain) derives from a study of T cell clones after liver transplantation. Study at large: Liver transplant recipients had immunosuppression withdrawal attempted within 2 years. TCRbeta sequencing after a pre-transplant mixed lymphocyte reaction identified graft-donor-reactive clones, later tracked in post-transplant blood. As an antigen-independent comparator, third-party-reactive TCRbeta sequences came from pre-transplant mixed lymphocyte reactions.

CDR1 is KGHSH, CDR2 LQKENI, per germline. The CDR3 runs 16 residues. As concerns this clone: The junction departs from germline at one end; a sequencing error may be responsible.

Sequencing was performed with immunoSEQ multiplex PCR; in TCRdb, only in-frame clones are kept and a portion is missing. This repertoire shows fewer than 45,000 clones, just over 85% found once; its top ten account for over 2%. The specimen was CD4+ T cells from blood, collected 24 months after liver transplant. The TCR comes from a human patient who received a liver transplant. A share of the T cells may be of graft donor origin. The chain recombines TRBV18 with TRBJ2-1; D possibly corresponds to TRBD1 (6 bases). Here the CDR3 DNA reads TGTGCCAGCTCAACACCGAGTGGGCAGGGGCCGGATGAGCAGTTCTTC. As protein: CASSTPSGQGPDEQFF.